This T cell receptor (beta chain) was obtained from a study of T cell responses to AZD1222 COVID-19 vaccine (dated by TCRdb to about 2021). Regarding the complete study: AZD1222 recipients with second doses at about 4 weeks or about 12 weeks were pooled, because spike-specific TCR depth and breadth did not differ between schedules. TCR sequencing was performed for 230 to 250 trial participants, of whom about 200 were given two doses of AZD1222 and approximately 25 were given two doses of MenACWY control vaccine. Trial participants were enrolled by age into 18-55, 56-69 and 70-plus year subgroups, with around 140, 26 and 57 TCR-sequenced participants respectively.

Here is what the overall study found, with its caveats: Only five to seven AZD1222 recipients were SARS-CoV-2 seropositive at baseline, limiting conclusions about previously exposed vaccinees. Participants were mostly white British, with more females than males. The authors suggested clonal diversity may have been underestimated. CD4 TCRs associated with the vaccine covered the entire spike protein, and the dominant responses were in regions 160-218 and 743-854. Because no day 14 peak-response samples were available, repertoires were characterized only after the peak T cell response. Reportedly, close to half of the unique spike-specific TCRs recognized epitopes lying outside the regions that are mutated in the B.1.351 and B.1.1.7 variants. The 56-69-year group was small, and its depth increase did not reach significance, likely because of low power. Spike-specific TCR breadth and depth rose significantly after two AZD1222 doses compared with day 0 and with MenACWY recipients.

The time point label here, explained by the study, means: baseline before first vaccination. The vaccinee samples were drawn from two UK trials, COV001 and COV002, one of which was a single-blind randomized controlled phase 2/3 trial testing AZD1222 (ChAdOx1 nCoV-19) in healthy adults. Trial participant PBMC samples were collected at day 0 and day 28 after the second dose for TCRbeta chain sequencing. As encoded in the germline V gene, CDR1 is SGHRS while CDR2 is YFSETQ. Including the terminal cysteine and phenylalanine, the CDR3 comprises 17 residues. The DNA shown is the 51-base CDR3, in frame from base 1. V is cut back by 4 bases and J by 1 base, with 13 bases in the junction unmatched. The CDR3 regions of human TCRbeta chains were subjected to immunosequencing. The authors' pipeline ran thus. Repertoire TCRs were checked for matches against a reference library of SARS-CoV-2-specific TCRs that had been generated using the MIRA antigen-specificity platform. Breadth was defined as the fraction of unique TCRs that were SARS-CoV-2-associated. Depth was defined as the fraction of total T cells that were SARS-CoV-2-associated. Using the MIRA data, each spike-specific TCR was assigned both to the spike region to which the TCR was reactive and to a CD4 or CD8 class. Log10-transformed breadth and depth values were compared by one-way ANOVA with Sidak's multiple comparisons tests. TCRdb took this table from immuneACCESS and kept in-frame rearrangements with V and J called. Such tables lack part of the clones; where checked against another copy, unresolved V genes explain under half of the gap, and the rest is unexplained. V, J and clone size derive from that table, while D and trimming were established from the DNA sequence. This sample gives 99,000 or so clones in total; nearly 95% of them show up just once. The ten largest clones capture more than 4% of the sample.

As for this clone: The antigen it recognizes is unknown. Per-nucleotide qualities are absent, and no much larger clonotype sits a single base away.

The receptor was derived from an adult in good health. This sample comprised peripheral blood, obtained on day 0 of AZD1222 vaccination. The chain uses TRBV5-1 and TRBJ2-5, with 7 bases aligning to TRBD2. The DNA sequence follows: TGCGCCAGCAGCCCGGGGAGGGACGGTTGGGCCCAAGAGACCCAGTACTTC. Its protein is CASSPGRDGWAQETQYF.